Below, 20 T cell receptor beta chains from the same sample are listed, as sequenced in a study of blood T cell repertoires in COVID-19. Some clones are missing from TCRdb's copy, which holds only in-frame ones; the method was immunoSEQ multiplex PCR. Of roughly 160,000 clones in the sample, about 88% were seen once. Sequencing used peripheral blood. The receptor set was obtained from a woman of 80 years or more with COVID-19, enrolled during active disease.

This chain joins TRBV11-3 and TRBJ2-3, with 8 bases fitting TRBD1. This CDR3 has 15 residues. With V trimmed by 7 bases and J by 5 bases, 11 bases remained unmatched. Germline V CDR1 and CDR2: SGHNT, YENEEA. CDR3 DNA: TGTGCCAGCACCCCGGGGCAGGGGGCTTTAGATACGCAGTATTTT. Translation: CASTPGQGALDTQYF.

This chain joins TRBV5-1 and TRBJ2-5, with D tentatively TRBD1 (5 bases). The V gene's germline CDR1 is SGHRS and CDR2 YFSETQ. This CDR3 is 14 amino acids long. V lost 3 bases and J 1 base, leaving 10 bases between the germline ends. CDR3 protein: CASSSLGVQETQYF. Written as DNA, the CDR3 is TGCGCCAGCAGCTCTTTAGGGGTCCAAGAGACCCAGTACTTC.

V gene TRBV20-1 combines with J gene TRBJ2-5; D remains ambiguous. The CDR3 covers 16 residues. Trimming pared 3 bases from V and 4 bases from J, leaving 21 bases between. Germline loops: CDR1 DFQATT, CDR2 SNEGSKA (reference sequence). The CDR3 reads CSASPSASLSGETQYF. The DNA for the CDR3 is TGCAGTGCTAGTCCCTCCGCGAGCTTGTCGGGAGAGACCCAGTACTTC.

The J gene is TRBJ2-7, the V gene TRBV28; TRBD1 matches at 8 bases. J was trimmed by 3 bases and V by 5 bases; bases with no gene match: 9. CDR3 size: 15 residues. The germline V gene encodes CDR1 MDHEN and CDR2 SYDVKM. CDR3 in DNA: TGTGCCAGCAGTACGCGAACCGGGACAGGCTACGAGCAGTACTTC. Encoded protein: CASSTRTGTGYEQYF.

In DNA, the CDR3 is TGTGCCAGCAGCGCCGGACTAGCGGGCGTTGAGCAGTTCTTC. As protein: CASSAGLAGVEQFF. This chain joins TRBV9 and TRBJ2-1, with TRBD2 identical over 11 bases. V was clipped by 3 bases and J by 9 bases; unmatched bases: 5. This CDR3 contains 14 residues. The V gene's germline CDR1 is SGDLS and CDR2 YYNGEE.

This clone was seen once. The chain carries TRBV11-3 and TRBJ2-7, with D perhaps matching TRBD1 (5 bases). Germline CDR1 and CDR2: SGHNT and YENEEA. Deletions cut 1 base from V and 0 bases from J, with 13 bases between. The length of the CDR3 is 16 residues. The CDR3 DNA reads TGTGCCAGCAGCTTAGGGTCTGGACAAACCTCCTACGAGCAGTACTTC. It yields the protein CASSLGSGQTSYEQYF.

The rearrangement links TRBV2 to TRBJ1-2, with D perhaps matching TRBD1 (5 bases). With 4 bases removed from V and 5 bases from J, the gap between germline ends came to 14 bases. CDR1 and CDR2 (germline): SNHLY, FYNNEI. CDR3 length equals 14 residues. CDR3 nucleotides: TGTGCCAGCAGTGGTAACCCGGGGGGGTATGGCTACACCTTC. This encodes CASSGNPGGYGYTF.

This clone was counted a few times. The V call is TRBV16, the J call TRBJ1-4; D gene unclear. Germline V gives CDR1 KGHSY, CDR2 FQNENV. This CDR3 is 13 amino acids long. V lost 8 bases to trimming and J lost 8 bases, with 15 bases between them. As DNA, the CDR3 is TGTGCCAGCCGGGAGGCTGTGGGAGAAAAACTGTTTTTT. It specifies CASREAVGEKLFF.

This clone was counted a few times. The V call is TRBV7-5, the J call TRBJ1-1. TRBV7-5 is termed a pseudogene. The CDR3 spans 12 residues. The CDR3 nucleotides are TGTGCCAGAAGATCGTTGAACACTGAAGCTTTCTTT. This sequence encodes CARRSLNTEAFF.

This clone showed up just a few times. The CDR3 spells CASSLAGTFTYEQYF. The CDR3 DNA reads TGTGCCAGCAGCTTAGCTGGGACTTTTACCTACGAGCAGTACTTC. The rearrangement uses TRBV7-2 and TRBJ2-7; D is perhaps TRBD2 (6 bases). Trimming took 0 bases from V and 2 from J, leaving 11 bases between them. Germline V gene sequence: CDR1 SGHTA, CDR2 FQGNSA. The CDR3 consists of 15 residues.

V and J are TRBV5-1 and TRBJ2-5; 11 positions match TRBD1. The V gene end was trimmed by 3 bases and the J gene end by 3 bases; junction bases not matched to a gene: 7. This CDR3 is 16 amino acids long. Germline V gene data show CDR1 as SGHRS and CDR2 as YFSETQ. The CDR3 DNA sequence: TGCGCCAGCAGCTGGACAGGGGGCTTATCGGAAGAGACCCAGTACTTC. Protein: CASSWTGGLSEETQYF.

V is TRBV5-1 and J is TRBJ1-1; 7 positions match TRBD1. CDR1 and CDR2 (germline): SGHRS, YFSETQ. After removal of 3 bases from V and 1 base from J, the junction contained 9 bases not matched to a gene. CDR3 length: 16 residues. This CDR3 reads CASSSTTGAPNTEAFF. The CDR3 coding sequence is TGCGCCAGCAGCTCGACCACAGGGGCCCCGAACACTGAAGCTTTCTTT.

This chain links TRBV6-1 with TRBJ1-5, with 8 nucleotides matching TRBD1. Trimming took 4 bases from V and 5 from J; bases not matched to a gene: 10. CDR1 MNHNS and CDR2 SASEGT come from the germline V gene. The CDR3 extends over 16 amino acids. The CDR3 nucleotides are TGTGCCAGCAGTGTTCCAGCCAGGGGGCTTGATCAGCCCCAGCATTTT. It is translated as CASSVPARGLDQPQHF.

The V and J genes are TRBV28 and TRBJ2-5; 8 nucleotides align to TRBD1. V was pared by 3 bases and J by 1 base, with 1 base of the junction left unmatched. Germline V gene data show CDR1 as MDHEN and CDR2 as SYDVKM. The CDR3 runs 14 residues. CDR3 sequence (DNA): TGTGCCAGCAGTTTGACAGGGGCCCAAGAGACCCAGTACTTC. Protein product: CASSLTGAQETQYF.

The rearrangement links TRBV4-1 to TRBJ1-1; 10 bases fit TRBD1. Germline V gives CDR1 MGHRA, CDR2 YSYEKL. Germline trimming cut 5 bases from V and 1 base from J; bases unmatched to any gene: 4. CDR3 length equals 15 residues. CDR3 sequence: CASSSWTGGNTEAFF. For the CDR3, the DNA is TGCGCCAGCAGCTCCTGGACAGGGGGGAACACTGAAGCTTTCTTT.

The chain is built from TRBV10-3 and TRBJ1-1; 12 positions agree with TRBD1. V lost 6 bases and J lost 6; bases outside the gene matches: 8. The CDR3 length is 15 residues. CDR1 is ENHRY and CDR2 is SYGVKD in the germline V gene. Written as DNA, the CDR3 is TGTGCCATCAGGAGTCCGGGACAGGGGGCTCCTGAAGCTTTCTTT. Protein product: CAIRSPGQGAPEAFF.

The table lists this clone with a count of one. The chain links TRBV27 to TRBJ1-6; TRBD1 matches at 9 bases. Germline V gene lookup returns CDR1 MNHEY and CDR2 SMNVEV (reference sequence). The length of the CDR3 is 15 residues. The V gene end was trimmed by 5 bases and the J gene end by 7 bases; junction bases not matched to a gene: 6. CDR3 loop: CASSPHRGQNSPLHF. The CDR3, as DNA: TGTGCCAGCAGTCCCCACAGGGGGCAGAATTCACCCCTCCACTTT.

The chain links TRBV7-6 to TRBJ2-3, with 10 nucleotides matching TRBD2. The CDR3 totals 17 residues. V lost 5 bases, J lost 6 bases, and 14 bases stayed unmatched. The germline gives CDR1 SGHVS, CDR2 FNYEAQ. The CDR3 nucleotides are TGTGCCAGCAGCCGGCCTCCGGGACTAGCGTCGTTGGATACGCAGTATTTT. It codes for CASSRPPGLASLDTQYF.

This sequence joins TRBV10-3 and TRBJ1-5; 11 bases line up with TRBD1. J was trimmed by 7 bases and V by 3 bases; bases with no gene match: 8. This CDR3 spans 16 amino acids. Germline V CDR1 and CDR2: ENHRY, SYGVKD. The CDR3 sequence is CAISEGTGGLGQPQHF. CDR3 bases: TGTGCCATCAGTGAAGGGACAGGGGGTTTAGGACAGCCCCAGCATTTT.

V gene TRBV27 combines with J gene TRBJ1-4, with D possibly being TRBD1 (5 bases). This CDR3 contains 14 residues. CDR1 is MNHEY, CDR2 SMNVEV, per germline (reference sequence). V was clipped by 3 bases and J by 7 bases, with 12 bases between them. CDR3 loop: CASSLRWGGEKLFF. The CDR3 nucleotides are TGTGCCAGCAGTTTGAGGTGGGGGGGTGAAAAACTGTTTTTT.